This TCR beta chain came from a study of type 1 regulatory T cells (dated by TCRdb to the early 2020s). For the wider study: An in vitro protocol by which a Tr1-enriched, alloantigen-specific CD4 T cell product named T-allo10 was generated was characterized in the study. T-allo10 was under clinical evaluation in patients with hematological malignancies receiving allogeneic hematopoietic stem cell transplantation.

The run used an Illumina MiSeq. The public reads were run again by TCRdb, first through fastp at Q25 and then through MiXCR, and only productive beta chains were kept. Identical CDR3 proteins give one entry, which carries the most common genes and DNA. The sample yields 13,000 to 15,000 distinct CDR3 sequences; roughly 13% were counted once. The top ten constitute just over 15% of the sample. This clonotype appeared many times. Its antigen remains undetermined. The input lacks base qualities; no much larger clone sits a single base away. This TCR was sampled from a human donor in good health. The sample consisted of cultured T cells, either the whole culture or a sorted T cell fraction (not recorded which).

In nucleotides, the sequence is TGCGCCAGCAGCTTGATAGGACAGGGTGGTGGCTACACCTTC. Its protein product is CASSLIGQGGGYTF. The sequence is built from TRBV5-1 and TRBJ1-2; 8 of the junction bases match TRBD1. For this chain, trimming is 1 base at the V end and 7 bases at the J end, and the number of junction bases without a gene match is 6. The CDR3 runs 14 residues from the cysteine to the phenylalanine. Left in the record is the CDR3 DNA by itself, 42 bases read in frame from the first base. CDR1 SGHRS and CDR2 YFSETQ were looked up in the germline V gene.